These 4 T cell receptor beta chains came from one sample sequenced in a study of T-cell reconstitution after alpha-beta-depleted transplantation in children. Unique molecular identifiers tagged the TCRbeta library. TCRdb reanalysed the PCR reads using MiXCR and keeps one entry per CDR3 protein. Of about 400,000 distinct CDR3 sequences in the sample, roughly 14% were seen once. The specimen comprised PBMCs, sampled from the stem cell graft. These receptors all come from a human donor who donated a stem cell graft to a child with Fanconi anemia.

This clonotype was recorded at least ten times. The CDR3 DNA reads TGTGCCAGCAGCTTCCTAGTTAATGAAAAACTGTTTTTT. Amino acids: CASSFLVNEKLFF. The chain has TRBV7-2 and TRBJ1-4, with D uncertain. V gave up 3 bases and J gave up 4 bases, with 6 bases separating them. This CDR3 is 13 amino acids long. Germline lookup yields CDR1 SGHTA and CDR2 FQGNSA.

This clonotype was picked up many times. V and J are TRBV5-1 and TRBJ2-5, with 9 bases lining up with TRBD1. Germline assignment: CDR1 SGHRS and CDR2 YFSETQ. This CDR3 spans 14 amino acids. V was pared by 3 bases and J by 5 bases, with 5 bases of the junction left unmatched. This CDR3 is CASSSQGAEETQYF. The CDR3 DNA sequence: TGCGCCAGCAGCTCACAGGGGGCCGAGGAGACCCAGTACTTC.

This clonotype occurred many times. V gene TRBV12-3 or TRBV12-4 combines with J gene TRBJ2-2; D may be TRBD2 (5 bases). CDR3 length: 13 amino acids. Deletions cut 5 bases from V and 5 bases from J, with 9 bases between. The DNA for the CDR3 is TGTGCCAGCAGTCCCCCGGGGACCGGGGAGCTGTTTTTT. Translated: CASSPPGTGELFF.

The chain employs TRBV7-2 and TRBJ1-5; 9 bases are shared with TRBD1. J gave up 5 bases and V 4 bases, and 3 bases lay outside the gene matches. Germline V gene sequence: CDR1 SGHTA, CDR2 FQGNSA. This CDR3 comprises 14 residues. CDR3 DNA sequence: TGTGCCAGCAGCTACTGGACAGGGGATCAGCCCCAGCATTTT. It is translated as CASSYWTGDQPQHF.